This TCR beta chain came from a study of human T cells and chemical hapten exposure. Study information: Epicutaneous patch tests delivered 0.01% DPC to the upper back, with evaluation at 6 days.

Time point meaning: patch test 1, 2 weeks after DPC sensitization. This sample's treatment: therapeutic diphenylcyclopropenone sensitization with weekly scalp DPC. This CDR3 has 13 amino acids. V trimming: 6 bases; J trimming: 2 bases; junction bases outside the gene matches: 2. The germline V gene encodes CDR1 SGHTA and CDR2 FQGNSA. TCRdb re-called the RACE reads through MiXCR, storing one row per CDR3 protein. The sample lists roughly 86,000 distinct CDR3 sequences; about 11% were seen once. Here the sequenced sample was whole blood, taken in connection with sensitization to the hapten diphenylcyclopropenone (DPC). The chain uses TRBV7-2 and TRBJ2-3, with TRBD2 matching over 7 bases. This receptor was taken from a man aged 40-55 years with alopecia areata. Some clones in this sample may be carry-over from other donors' samples. The CDR3 DNA sequence: TGTGCCAGCAGAAGCGGGGTCACAGATACGCAGTATTTT. Translated: CASRSGVTDTQYF.